The 15 T cell receptor beta chains listed next were all sequenced from one sample in a study of T cells in narcolepsy. TCRdb's copy holds only in-frame clones and misses some; the assay was immunoSEQ multiplex PCR. The profile shows around 31,000 clones, roughly four fifths of them singletons. The sample consisted of CD45RA- memory CD4+ T cells from PBMCs. All receptors derive from a human donor with narcolepsy.

This clone was picked up a small number of times. The chain has TRBV27 and TRBJ1-5; no clear D gene. Germline values: CDR1 MNHEY, CDR2 SMNVEV (reference sequence). Trimming cost V 5 bases and J 5 bases, with 13 bases left between them. This CDR3 region has 14 residues. The CDR3 spells CASSGSWADQPQHF. For the CDR3, the DNA is TGTGCCAGCAGTGGCAGTTGGGCCGATCAGCCCCAGCATTTT.

The CDR3 DNA reads as TGTGCCAGTAGTATGGGGGGGGCGACGGATTCACCCCTCCACTTT. Translating gives CASSMGGATDSPLHF. V and J are TRBV19 and TRBJ1-6; D is possibly TRBD1 (6 bases). The CDR3 runs 15 residues. Trimming left V 3 bases short and J 8 bases short, with 14 bases between. Germline CDR1 reads LNHDA; CDR2 reads SQIVND (reference sequence).

The V and J genes are TRBV7-8 and TRBJ1-5, with D uncertain. This CDR3 comprises 14 residues. V was trimmed by 1 base and J by 7 bases, leaving 11 bases between them. Per the germline V gene, CDR1 is SGHVS and CDR2 is FQNEAQ. CDR3 sequence reads: CASSLEVGSQPQHF. As DNA, the CDR3 is TGTGCCAGCAGCTTAGAGGTAGGGAGCCAGCCCCAGCATTTT.

V is TRBV4-3 and J is TRBJ2-7; no definite D call. The CDR3 is 13 amino acids. CDR1 LGHNA and CDR2 YSLEER come from the germline V gene. V was trimmed by 1 base and J by 3 bases, leaving 7 bases between them. CDR3 nucleotides: TGCGCCAGCAGCCAAGGAGTGAGCTACGAGCAGTACTTC. Translated, it gives CASSQGVSYEQYF.

J is TRBJ1-5 and V is TRBV7-2, with a possible D match to TRBD1 (6 bases). The CDR3 loop spans 14 amino acids. The germline V gene has CDR1 SGHTA and CDR2 FQGNSA. Trimming took off 1 base at V and 3 bases at J, with 7 bases between the two ends. The CDR3 bases are TGTGCCAGCAGCTTAGACAGGGTCAATCAGCCCCAGCATTTT. Amino acids: CASSLDRVNQPQHF.

This chain joins TRBV7-9 and TRBJ1-1; D is ambiguous. Between the trimmed V and J ends, which lost 4 bases and 1 base, there was a span of 13 bases. The CDR3 consists of 15 residues. CDR1 SEHNR and CDR2 FQNEAQ come from the germline V gene (reference sequence). CDR3 nucleotide sequence: TGTGCCAGCAGCTCAGCCGGACGACGGAACACTGAAGCTTTCTTT. Translated: CASSSAGRRNTEAFF. Variable domain in full (rest from reference TRBV7-9 and TRBJ1-1): DTGVSQNPRHKITKRGQNVTFRCDPISEHNRLYWYRQTLGQGPEFLTYFQNEAQLEKSRLLSDRFSAERPKGSFSTLEIQRTEQGDSAMYLCASSSAGRRNTEAFFGQGTRLTVV.

The chain combines TRBV7-2 with TRBJ1-2, with D perhaps matching TRBD1 (5 bases). Per germline, CDR1 SGHTA and CDR2 FQGNSA. The CDR3 sequence is 16 residues long. Deletions cut 5 bases from V and 0 bases from J, with 16 bases between. The CDR3 reads CASSPGRSPSNYGYTF. The CDR3 nucleotides are TGTGCCAGCAGCCCGGGACGGAGTCCCTCTAACTATGGCTACACCTTC.

The rearrangement uses TRBV6-5 and TRBJ2-6; D is unclear. The CDR3 runs to 15 residues. Trimming removed 4 bases at V and 0 bases at J, with 7 bases between. Germline V gene data show CDR1 as MNHEY and CDR2 as SVGAGI. CDR3 region: CASSFHSSGANVLTF. CDR3 coding DNA: TGTGCCAGCAGTTTTCATTCCTCTGGGGCCAACGTCCTGACTTTC.

The chain links TRBV5-1 to TRBJ2-7, with 7 bases matching TRBD2. The CDR3 extends over 15 amino acids. Trimming removed 4 bases from V and 4 bases from J; junction bases left unmatched: 11. From germline, CDR1 is SGHRS and CDR2 YFSETQ. CDR3 in amino acids: CASSPGEGSGYEQYF. CDR3 coding DNA: TGCGCCAGCAGCCCCGGGGAGGGCAGTGGGTACGAGCAGTACTTC.

This chain links TRBV5-6 with TRBJ1-6, with 7 bases fitting TRBD1. The CDR3 length is 15 residues. V was pared by 1 base and J by 16 bases, with 14 bases of the junction left unmatched. The V gene's germline CDR1 is SGHDT and CDR2 YYEEEE. The CDR3 spells CASSLYGSTGPDLHF. The CDR3 DNA reads TGTGCCAGCAGCTTGTATGGGTCGACAGGGCCCGATCTCCACTTT.

This clone was seen a few times. This chain uses TRBV5-1 with TRBJ2-7, with 15 bases lining up with TRBD2. CDR1 is SGHRS, CDR2 YFSETQ, per germline. Trimming at V came to 0 bases and at J to 7 bases, leaving 5 bases not matched to a gene. This CDR3 comprises 16 residues. The CDR3 nucleotides read TGCGCCAGCAGCTTGGGGACTAGCGGGGGGGCGTTTGAGCAGTACTTC. Amino acid sequence: CASSLGTSGGAFEQYF.

This rearrangement joins TRBV9 to TRBJ1-4; a possible D gene is TRBD1 (6 bases). The CDR3 is made up of 15 amino acids. Trimming left V 0 bases short and J 8 bases short, with 14 bases between. Germline CDR1 SGDLS, CDR2 YYNGEE. DNA for the CDR3: TGTGCCAGCAGCGTAGGTGTGGGGGGCGAGGAAAAACTGTTTTTT. It is translated as CASSVGVGGEEKLFF.

The V gene is TRBV11-2, the J gene TRBJ1-4, with D maybe TRBD1 (6 bases). Germline V gene lookup returns CDR1 SGHAT and CDR2 FQNNGV. The CDR3 consists of 15 residues. With 6 bases removed from V and 7 bases from J, the gap between germline ends came to 18 bases. The CDR3 protein is CASSTQGMEGEKLFF. In nucleotides, the CDR3 is TGTGCCAGCAGTACCCAGGGGATGGAGGGTGAAAAACTGTTTTTT.

The chain combines TRBV18 with TRBJ1-6, with a possible D match to TRBD1 (5 bases). Germline CDR1 is KGHSH and CDR2 is LQKENI. Trimming shortened V by 6 bases and J by 9 bases, and 18 bases separated the two germline ends. This CDR3 is 15 amino acids long. CDR3 coding DNA: TGTGCCAGCTCCCCCGAGATGGGGGAAGGTTCACCCCTCCACTTT. Translating gives CASSPEMGEGSPLHF.

J is TRBJ1-1 and V is TRBV6-6; possible D gene TRBD1, 6 bases. This CDR3 spans 14 amino acids. The germline V gene has CDR1 MNHNY and CDR2 SVGAGI (reference sequence). V lost 4 bases, J lost 0 bases, and 9 bases lay in between. The CDR3 region is CASSSQGLNTEAFF. The CDR3 nucleotides are TGTGCCAGCAGTTCGCAGGGGCTGAACACTGAAGCTTTCTTT.